This TCR beta chain was sequenced for a study of radiation and T cells in renal cell carcinoma. Germline assignment: CDR1 SEHNR and CDR2 FQNEAQ (reference sequence). V lost 1 base, J lost 1 base, and 7 bases lay in between. The CDR3 spans 14 residues. This clone appeared a few times. Antigen unknown. As to time point: blood 4 weeks post-SBRT, at nephrectomy. Treatment noted: 15 Gy SBRT to primary tumor, nephrectomy 4 weeks later. Blood was sampled at baseline, 2 weeks and 4 weeks after SBRT. The tumor was a clear cell renal cell carcinoma. Overall study findings and caveats: From baseline, blood top tumor clonotypes peaked at 2 weeks post-radiation. Without pretreatment biopsies, baseline tumor clonotype presence was undetermined.

The assay was immunoSEQ multiplex PCR, and TCRdb's table has in-frame clones only and misses some. The table has some 46,000 clones, over 80% seen once. This TCR derives from a woman between 65 and 79 years old with renal cell carcinoma. The sample was blood, taken from a patient whose treatment included radiotherapy and nephrectomy. The V call is TRBV7-9, the J call TRBJ1-1; D remains unclear. The CDR3 spells CASSLGQTNTEAFF. CDR3 in DNA: TGTGCCAGCAGCTTAGGTCAGACGAACACTGAAGCTTTCTTT. The full variable domain, its missing parts supplied by reference TRBV7-9 and TRBJ1-1, is DTGVSQNPRHKITKRGQNVTFRCDPISEHNRLYWYRQTLGQGPEFLTYFQNEAQLEKSRLLSDRFSAERPKGSFSTLEIQRTEQGDSAMYLCASSLGQTNTEAFFGQGTRLTVV.